This T cell receptor (beta chain) was recorded in a study of CD8+ T cells in alopecia areata. CDR3 length equals 12 residues. Germline V lookup: CDR1 MDHEN, CDR2 SYDVKM. The ends were cut back, 2 bases at V and 8 bases at J, with 7 bases in the middle. Sequencing relied on a cDNA template that was reverse transcribed from extracted RNA. The table came from immunoSEQ multiplex PCR; TCRdb's copy has only in-frame clones and leaves some out. The data hold about 150,000 clones, with roughly 53% observed a single time. This sequence was found in a human donor with alopecia areata. The sequenced sample was CD4+ T cells sorted from blood, obtained at week 0. The chain carries TRBV28 and TRBJ2-1, with unresolved D. For the CDR3, the DNA is TGTGCCAGCAGTTTAATTACCGATGAGCAGTTCTTC. It encodes CASSLITDEQFF.